The subject of this entry is one T cell receptor (beta chain). The data originate from a study of blood T cell repertoires in COVID-19. TCRdb's table, derived via immunoSEQ multiplex PCR, lists solely in-frame clones and lacks some. The table lists 250,000 to 300,000 clones, around 90% of them singletons. Per germline, CDR1 SGDLS and CDR2 YYNGEE. This CDR3 region has 15 residues. J was trimmed by 2 bases and V by 4 bases; bases with no gene match: 6. Sequencing was carried out using peripheral blood. The receptor was derived from a woman in her fifties or sixties with COVID-19, enrolled during active disease. The chain recombines TRBV9 with TRBJ1-2; 9 positions match TRBD1. CDR3 nucleotides: TGTGCCAGCAGCCAGGGCGGACAGGGGAACTATGGCTACACCTTC. Translating it yields CASSQGGQGNYGYTF.